This T cell receptor (beta chain) derives from a study of T cell responses to AZD1222 COVID-19 vaccine (dated by TCRdb to the early 2020s). Turning to the overall study: TCR sequencing was performed for roughly 250 trial participants, of whom 200 to 210 were given two doses of AZD1222 and around 26 were given two doses of MenACWY control vaccine. Trial participants were enrolled into age subgroups of 18-55, 56-69 and 70-plus years, which contained approximately 150, 28 and 58 TCR-sequenced participants, respectively.

V is trimmed back by 3 bases and J by 7 bases, and the junction contains 9 bases that no gene match accounts for. Based on the germline V gene, the CDR1 and CDR2 sequences are SGHRS and YFSETQ. The CDR3 measures 15 amino acids from cysteine to phenylalanine. Just CDR3 DNA is preserved here, 45 bases in frame from base 1. The CDR3 regions of human TCRbeta chains were subjected to immunosequencing. From the authors' description of their analysis: Repertoire TCRs were checked for matches against a reference library of SARS-CoV-2-specific TCRs that had been generated using the MIRA antigen-specificity platform. Breadth meant the fraction of unique TCRs that were SARS-CoV-2-associated, whereas depth meant the fraction of total T cells that were SARS-CoV-2-associated. Each spike-specific TCR was assigned to its reactive spike region and to a CD4 or CD8 class using the MIRA data. Log10-transformed breadth and depth values were compared by one-way ANOVA with Sidak's multiple comparisons tests. In its TCRdb copy, this immuneACCESS table keeps in-frame sequences only and misses some clones. Where compared with another copy, unresolved V genes explain less than half of these, and the others have no known cause. For V, J and clone size, that table is used; D and trimming come from the DNA. The sample records approximately 80,000 clones, 80% to 90% of which are singletons. The ten largest clones take up roughly 3.1% of the sample.

What the authors observed across the whole study: Because no day 14 peak-response samples were available, the repertoires could be characterized only after the peak T cell response. A significant rise in spike-specific TCR breadth and depth was observed after two AZD1222 doses relative to day 0 and relative to MenACWY recipients. Only five or six AZD1222 recipients were SARS-CoV-2 seropositive at baseline, limiting conclusions about previously exposed vaccinees. Most participants were white British and females outnumbered males, and the authors suggested that clonal diversity may have been underestimated. Epitopes outside the regions mutated in the B.1.351 and B.1.1.7 variants were reportedly recognized by nearly half of the unique spike-specific TCRs. In the small 56-69-year group, the increase in depth fell short of significance, most likely because of low power. The vaccine-associated CD4 TCRs covered the entire spike protein, and the dominant responses fell in regions 160-218 and 743-854.

Reading the label with the study, this specimen's time point is: about 28 days (+/-7) after the second vaccine dose. AZD1222 recipients given second doses at about 4 weeks or at about 12 weeks were pooled, since spike-specific TCR depth and breadth were not found to differ between the two schedules. Vaccinee samples came from UK trials COV001 and COV002, including a single-blind randomized controlled phase 2/3 trial of AZD1222 (ChAdOx1 nCoV-19) in healthy adults. For TCRbeta chain sequencing, PBMC samples from trial participants were taken at day 0 and at day 28 after the second dose. As regards this clone: No cognate antigen has been identified for it. Base qualities are not provided; no much larger clone lies one nucleotide away.

The source is an adult who received the AZD1222 COVID-19 vaccine. Sequences were derived from peripheral blood, sampled 28 days after the second AZD1222 dose. The rearrangement joined TRBV5-1 to TRBJ1-4; TRBD1 matches 7 bases in the middle. DNA sequence: TGCGCCAGCAGCTCGGAGGGGACAGATAGTGAAAAACTGTTTTTT. Protein translation: CASSSEGTDSEKLFF. With the portions outside the CDR3 filled from the reference TRBV5-1 and TRBJ1-4 genes, the complete variable region becomes KAGVTQTPRYLIKTRGQQVTLSCSPISGHRSVSWYQQTPGQGLQFLFEYFSETQRNKGNFPGRFSGRQFSNSRSEMNVSTLELGDSALYLCASSSEGTDSEKLFFGSGTQLSVL.